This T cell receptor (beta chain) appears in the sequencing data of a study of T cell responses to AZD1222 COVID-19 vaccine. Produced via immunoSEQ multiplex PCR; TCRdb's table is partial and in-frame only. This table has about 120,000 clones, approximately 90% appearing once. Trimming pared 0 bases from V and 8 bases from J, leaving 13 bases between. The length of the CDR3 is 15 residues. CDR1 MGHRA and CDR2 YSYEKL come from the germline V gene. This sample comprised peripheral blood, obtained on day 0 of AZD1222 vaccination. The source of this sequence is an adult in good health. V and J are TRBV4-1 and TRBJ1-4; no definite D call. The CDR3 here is CASSQELSVPEKLFF. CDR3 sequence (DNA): TGCGCCAGCAGCCAAGAATTAAGCGTTCCCGAAAAACTGTTTTTT.